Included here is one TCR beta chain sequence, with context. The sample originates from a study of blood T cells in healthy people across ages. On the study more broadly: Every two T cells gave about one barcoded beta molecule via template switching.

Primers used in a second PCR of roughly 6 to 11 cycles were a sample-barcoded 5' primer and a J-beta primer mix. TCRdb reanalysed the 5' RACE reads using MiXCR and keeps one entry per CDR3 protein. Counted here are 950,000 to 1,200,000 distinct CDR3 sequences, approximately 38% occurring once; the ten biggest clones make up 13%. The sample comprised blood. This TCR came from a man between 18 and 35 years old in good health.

The CDR3 DNA is TGCAGTGCTAGAGATACGACTAGCGGGGGGGGTCTTTACAATGAGCAGTACTTC. It specifies CSARDTTSGGGLYNEQYF. The chain employs TRBV20-1 and TRBJ2-1; 14 nucleotides align to TRBD2. The better agreement between TRBJ2-7 and the DNA end casts doubt on the J call. CDR1 and CDR2 (germline): DFQATT, SNEGSKA (reference sequence). The length of the CDR3 is 18 residues.